The 13 T cell receptor beta chains given below trace back to one sample, sequenced in a study of cytomegalovirus exposure and HLA in healthy donors. PCR involved 60 Vbeta and 13 Jbeta primers. Profiled with immunoSEQ multiplex PCR; TCRdb holds only in-frame clones, not every one. The sample holds 150,000 to 200,000 clones; 80% to 85% are singletons and the top ten take around 2%. Sequenced input: PBMCs. These receptors were collected from a woman in her late teens or twenties in good health and CMV-seropositive.

The rearrangement links TRBV4-1 to TRBJ2-1; no clear D. There are 14 residues in the CDR3. V shed 0 bases and J shed 4 bases, with 7 bases lying between them. Per the germline V gene, CDR1 is MGHRA and CDR2 is YSYEKL. The DNA for the CDR3 is TGCGCCAGCAGCCAAGAAGCGTCATACAATGAGCAGTTCTTC. It is translated as CASSQEASYNEQFF.

The CDR3 spells CASSNPTPIFSVVLEQYV. The CDR3 DNA sequence: TGTGCCAGCAGCAATCCGACTCCGATTTTTAGTGTGGTATTGGAGCAGTACGTC. V and J are TRBV21-1 and TRBJ2-7; the D call TRBD2 from the table was never checked on the DNA. TRBV21-1 is a documented pseudogene. This CDR3 region has 18 residues.

The chain recombines TRBV9 with TRBJ2-7; 9 bases match TRBD1. Unmatched junction bases numbered 8, after V lost 2 bases and J lost 5 bases. Germline loops: CDR1 SGDLS, CDR2 YYNGEE. This CDR3 contains 15 residues. The CDR3 loop is CASSVQPQGANEQYF. DNA of the CDR3: TGTGCCAGCAGCGTCCAGCCACAGGGGGCAAACGAGCAGTACTTC. Variable domain in full (rest from reference TRBV9 and TRBJ2-7): DSGVTQTPKHLITATGQRVTLRCSPRSGDLSVYWYQQSLDQGLQFLIQYYNGEERAKGNILERFSAQQFPDLHSELNLSSLELGDSALYFCASSVQPQGANEQYFGPGTRLTVT.

There are a few counts of this clone. J is TRBJ1-6 and V is TRBV5-1, with TRBD1 matching over 7 bases. V lost 3 bases to trimming and J lost 7 bases; unmatched junction nucleotides: 10. The CDR3 runs 16 residues. In germline, CDR1 is SGHRS, CDR2 YFSETQ. This CDR3 reads CASSSGAGTENSPLHF. The CDR3 DNA is TGCGCCAGCAGCTCGGGTGCCGGGACAGAGAATTCACCCCTCCACTTT.

The rearrangement uses TRBV7-3 and TRBJ2-1, with a tentative D call TRBD1 (6 bases). From germline, CDR1 is SGHTA and CDR2 FQGTGA. Trimming removed 5 bases from V and 5 bases from J, with 10 bases in between. This CDR3 is 13 amino acids long. CDR3 protein: CASSLDSHNEQFF. CDR3 nucleotides: TGTGCCAGCAGCCTGGACAGCCACAATGAGCAGTTCTTC.

The chain has TRBV5-5 and TRBJ1-5; the D is unclear. Germline-derived CDR1 and CDR2 are SGHKS and YYEKEE (reference sequence). This CDR3 has 13 amino acids. V was clipped by 5 bases and J by 10 bases, with 16 bases between them. CDR3 DNA sequence: TGTGCCAGCAGTTGGGTCATCGGAGAACCCCAGCATTTT. It is translated as CASSWVIGEPQHF.

The chain links TRBV9 to TRBJ1-1, with 7 bases identical to TRBD1. The ends lost 6 bases at V and 10 bases at J; junction bases unmatched: 12. This CDR3 has 13 amino acids. Germline CDR1 is SGDLS and CDR2 is YYNGEE. This CDR3 is CASNTGEEGGAFF. The CDR3, as DNA: TGTGCCAGCAACACAGGGGAGGAAGGAGGAGCTTTCTTT.

This clone was found once. V gene TRBV10-2 combines with J gene TRBJ2-3; D possibly corresponds to TRBD1 (6 bases). Germline V gene sequence: CDR1 WSHSY, CDR2 SAAADI. The CDR3 sequence is 12 residues long. Trimming pared 7 bases from V and 4 bases from J, leaving 9 bases between. The CDR3 sequence is CASTGGSDTQYF. CDR3 in DNA: TGCGCCAGCACTGGGGGCTCAGATACGCAGTATTTT.

The gene calls are TRBV11-2 and TRBJ1-2, with a tentative D call TRBD1 (5 bases). Trimming took 6 bases from V and 8 from J, leaving 13 bases between them. CDR1 is SGHAT and CDR2 is FQNNGV in the germline V gene. The CDR3 extends over 12 amino acids. The chain's CDR3 is CASSGGTGGYTF. The CDR3 coding sequence is TGTGCCAGCAGTGGAGGGACGGGCGGCTACACCTTC.

This clone was picked up a small number of times. The V call is TRBV7-9, the J call TRBJ1-2; D call uncertain. The CDR3 length is 15 residues. CDR1 and CDR2 from the germline V gene are SEHNR and FQNEAQ (reference sequence). Trimming stripped 1 base from V and 8 bases from J, with 17 bases between. The CDR3 DNA follows: TGTGCCAGCAGCTTAGGTGTGTTTGGGCCGCAGGGCTACACCTTC. Translation: CASSLGVFGPQGYTF.

The chain joins TRBV7-8 to TRBJ2-2, with a possible D match to TRBD1 (6 bases). Trimming cost V 2 bases and J 6 bases, with 7 bases left between them. The CDR3 extends over 13 amino acids. The germline CDR1 and CDR2 sequences are SGHVS and FQNEAQ. CDR3: CASSLQGSGELFF. CDR3 bases: TGTGCCAGCAGCTTACAGGGGTCCGGGGAGCTGTTTTTT.

The V and J genes are TRBV6-1 and TRBJ2-3; the D gene is possibly TRBD2 (6 bases). This CDR3 is 14 amino acids long. V was shortened by 8 bases and J by 0 bases, with 12 bases between the two germline ends. Per germline, CDR1 MNHNS and CDR2 SASEGT. The CDR3 loop reads CASVTGESTDTQYF. The CDR3 DNA reads as TGTGCCAGCGTGACGGGGGAGAGCACAGATACGCAGTATTTT.

CDR3 amino acids: CASSLDRGGQGADTQYF. CDR3 DNA: TGTGCCAGCAGCTTAGATCGAGGGGGACAGGGGGCAGATACGCAGTATTTT. The chain uses TRBV11-3 and TRBJ2-3; 11 nucleotides line up with TRBD1. The CDR3 is made up of 17 amino acids. With V trimmed by 0 bases and J by 4 bases, 6 bases remained unmatched. Germline-derived CDR1 and CDR2 are SGHNT and YENEEA.